The present TCR beta chain was sequenced within a study of cytomegalovirus exposure and HLA in healthy donors. Study-wide background: An analysis done earlier identified 120 million or so unique TCR beta sequences from 150 million to 200 million T cells. Findings and caveats of the study: It was shown in a later analysis that HLA-associated TCR beta chains were more clonally expanded than other, equally common chains. Prediction of most subjects' HLA-A and HLA-B alleles by TCR beta sequences was reportedly accurate.

The CDR3 length is 14 residues. Trimming removed 2 bases at V and 4 bases at J, with 11 bases between. In germline, CDR1 is MNHEY, CDR2 SVGAGI. Both 60 Vbeta primers and 13 Jbeta primers went into the PCR. Assay: immunoSEQ multiplex PCR; the TCRdb copy retains only in-frame clones and omits some. The sample shows about 100,000 clones, approximately 73% of them seen only once. Comment on this clone: The antigen remains unidentified.

Input material: PBMCs. This sequence joins TRBV6-5 and TRBJ2-5; D not resolved. The TCR originated in a woman aged 45-59 years in good health and CMV-seropositive. CDR3 sequence (DNA): TGTGCCAGCAGTTACGCCCCTTCGGTAGAGACCCAGTACTTC. Amino acid sequence: CASSYAPSVETQYF.